The text below deals with one TCR beta chain. Its antigen remains unidentified. The CDR3 spans 17 residues. J was trimmed by 6 bases and V by 1 base; bases with no gene match: 14. Germline assignment: CDR1 KGHSH and CDR2 LQKENI. The assay was immunoSEQ multiplex PCR, and TCRdb's table has in-frame clones only and misses some. The table shows approximately 70,000 clones, with approximately 85% occurring only once. This sample stems from a study of OX40 agonist ivuxolimab in advanced cancers. Study-wide background: Averaging roughly 60 years in age, with a range of roughly 20 to 79, the cohort was 65% to 85% male. Study-wide results and limits: On average, a greater number of expanded clones characterised CD8+ T cells relative to CD4+.

This TCR was sampled from an adult with an advanced solid tumor such as melanoma, head and neck, liver or kidney cancer. The V and J genes are TRBV18 and TRBJ1-2; 7 positions agree with TRBD1. This specimen consisted of CD4+ or CD8+ T cells sorted from blood, obtained in a trial of the OX40 agonist ivuxolimab. The CDR3 coding sequence is TGTGCCAGCTCACCACTTGGAGAGACAGGGACTAGAAATGGCTACACCTTC. It specifies CASSPLGETGTRNGYTF.